This T cell receptor beta chain was documented in a study of T cell repertoires in cytomegalovirus infection. Between the trimmed V and J ends, which lost 3 bases and 10 bases, there was a span of 13 bases. Germline assignment: CDR1 MGHRA and CDR2 YSYEKL. This CDR3 is built from 13 residues. TCRdb processed the reads anew with MiXCR; each CDR3 protein has one entry. The table has around 800,000 distinct CDR3 sequences, over 25% seen once. Note on this clonotype: Its antigen remains unidentified.

Sample: cultured CD8+ T cells from PBMCs, taken from culture after CMV antigen stimulation. This receptor was identified in a human donor in good health (CMV status not recorded). Some clones in this sample may be carry-over from other donors' samples. The chain recombines TRBV4-1 with TRBJ2-1; D is perhaps TRBD2 (5 bases). The CDR3 loop reads CASSHTGNGEQFF. As DNA, the CDR3 is TGCGCCAGCAGCCATACGGGAAACGGGGAGCAGTTCTTC.